These 30 T cell receptor beta chains came from one sample sequenced in a study of cytomegalovirus exposure and HLA in healthy donors. Primers included in the PCR were 60 Vbeta and 13 Jbeta primers. Repertoires were generated with immunoSEQ multiplex PCR, while TCRdb's copy carries only in-frame clones and drops some. The sample carries about 140,000 clones, around 79% recorded once. The specimen was PBMCs. The receptors stem from a man between 35 and 55 years old in good health and CMV-seropositive.

This sequence joins TRBV6-1 and TRBJ2-7; 9 bases are shared with TRBD1. CDR1 and CDR2 from the germline V gene are MNHNS and SASEGT. Unmatched junction bases numbered 15, after V lost 3 bases and J lost 6 bases. The CDR3 extends over 17 amino acids. CDR3 region: CASSELTGQGLYGEQYF. For the CDR3, the DNA is TGTGCCAGCAGTGAGCTGACTGGACAGGGGCTATATGGCGAGCAGTACTTC.

V gene TRBV2 combines with J gene TRBJ1-4; D is undetermined. Trimming cost V 6 bases and J 3 bases, with 11 bases left between them. CDR3 length: 14 residues. CDR1 SNHLY and CDR2 FYNNEI come from the germline V gene. In DNA, the CDR3 is TGTGCCAGCAGGTTCCTTGGAGCTAATGAAAAACTGTTTTTT. Protein sequence: CASRFLGANEKLFF.

The rearrangement uses TRBV11-2 and TRBJ2-7, with 9 bases aligning to TRBD1. The germline V gene encodes CDR1 SGHAT and CDR2 FQNNGV. The CDR3 runs to 16 residues. The V gene end was trimmed by 3 bases and the J gene end by 7 bases; junction bases not matched to a gene: 13. The CDR3 reads CASSFQTGGVVGEQYF. Written as DNA, the CDR3 is TGTGCCAGCAGCTTCCAAACAGGGGGCGTCGTAGGAGAGCAGTACTTC.

The chain employs TRBV27 and TRBJ2-7; 8 nucleotides line up with TRBD2. J gave up 4 bases and V 4 bases, and 6 bases lay outside the gene matches. This CDR3 region has 14 residues. Germline V gives CDR1 MNHEY, CDR2 SMNVEV (reference sequence). The CDR3 region is CASSSGTRSYEQYF. The CDR3 DNA sequence: TGTGCCAGCAGTTCCGGGACTAGAAGTTACGAGCAGTACTTC.

J is TRBJ2-4 and V is TRBV29-1; D unresolved. Germline V gives CDR1 SQVTM, CDR2 ANQGSEA. The CDR3 covers 15 residues. V lost 2 bases and J 0 bases, leaving 11 bases between the germline ends. The CDR3 DNA follows: TGCAGCGTTGAACTCCCAGCGCTAGCCAAAAACATTCAGTACTTC. Amino acid sequence: CSVELPALAKNIQYF.

V and J are TRBV9 and TRBJ2-7, with TRBD2 as a possible D gene (6 bases). V shed 3 bases and J shed 1 base, with 14 bases lying between them. The CDR3 runs 15 residues. Germline V lookup: CDR1 SGDLS, CDR2 YYNGEE. CDR3 amino acids: CASSARSGTSYEQYF. CDR3 bases: TGTGCCAGCAGCGCCCGATCCGGGACTTCCTACGAGCAGTACTTC. The whole variable domain, filled in from reference TRBV9 and TRBJ2-7, reads DSGVTQTPKHLITATGQRVTLRCSPRSGDLSVYWYQQSLDQGLQFLIQYYNGEERAKGNILERFSAQQFPDLHSELNLSSLELGDSALYFCASSARSGTSYEQYFGPGTRLTVT.

This sequence joins TRBV5-1 and TRBJ2-1; D remains unclear. The V gene's germline CDR1 is SGHRS and CDR2 YFSETQ. The CDR3 loop spans 13 amino acids. Deletions cut 0 bases from V and 5 bases from J, with 6 bases between. The CDR3 DNA reads TGCGCCAGCAGCTTGGACAGAAACAATGAGCAGTTCTTC. Protein: CASSLDRNNEQFF.

The chain couples TRBV7-9 to TRBJ1-1; no firm D call. The CDR3 runs 15 residues. In germline, CDR1 is SEHNR, CDR2 FQNEAQ (reference sequence). Trimming removed 0 bases from V and 1 base from J, with 9 bases in between. The CDR3 DNA sequence: TGTGCCAGCAGCTTAGCGGCGGCGGAGAACACTGAAGCTTTCTTT. Translation: CASSLAAAENTEAFF.

The chain combines TRBV2 with TRBJ2-1; TRBD1 matches 7 bases. Germline loops: CDR1 SNHLY, CDR2 FYNNEI. J was trimmed by 8 bases and V by 0 bases; bases with no gene match: 7. The CDR3 contains 15 residues. The CDR3 loop reads CASSEAPQGSDEQFF. The CDR3 DNA reads as TGTGCCAGCAGTGAAGCCCCACAGGGGTCGGATGAGCAGTTCTTC. The full variable domain, with the rest looked up from reference TRBV2 and TRBJ2-1, is EPEVTQTPSHQVTQMGQEVILRCVPISNHLYFYWYRQILGQKVEFLVSFYNNEISEKSEIFDDQFSVERPDGSNFTLKIRSTKLEDSAMYFCASSEAPQGSDEQFFGPGTRLTVL.

V is TRBV29-1 and J is TRBJ2-5, with 9 positions matching TRBD2. The germline CDR1 and CDR2 sequences are SQVTM and ANQGSEA. Trimming cost V 4 bases and J 3 bases; bases outside gene matches: 3. The CDR3 covers 13 residues. This chain's CDR3 is CSVAPSGKETQYF. The CDR3, as DNA: TGCAGCGTTGCCCCTAGCGGGAAAGAGACCCAGTACTTC.

The rearrangement uses TRBV5-1 and TRBJ2-7; D not certain. V lost 2 bases and J lost 3, with 9 bases in between. This CDR3 region has 13 residues. From germline, CDR1 is SGHRS and CDR2 YFSETQ. DNA for the CDR3: TGCGCCAGCAGCTTCTCGCGTAACTACGAGCAGTACTTC. Amino acids: CASSFSRNYEQYF.

CDR3 in DNA: TGTGCCAGCAGCTTAGGGTTCAAGGGGGATCTAGCGGGGAAAGAGACCCAGTACTTC. Translating gives CASSLGFKGDLAGKETQYF. The chain couples TRBV11-2 to TRBJ2-5; 9 bases fit TRBD2. Germline V lookup: CDR1 SGHAT, CDR2 FQNNGV. Trimming cost V 1 base and J 3 bases; bases outside gene matches: 15. CDR3 length: 19 amino acids.

This sequence joins TRBV5-1 and TRBJ2-3; a weak D match, TRBD2 (5 bases). Looked up from germline, CDR1 is SGHRS and CDR2 is YFSETQ. There are 14 residues in the CDR3. With 1 base removed from V and 4 bases from J, the gap between germline ends came to 10 bases. This chain's CDR3 is CASSLKPGADTQYF. The CDR3 DNA sequence: TGCGCCAGCAGCTTGAAACCCGGGGCAGATACGCAGTATTTT. The entire variable domain, with the rest obtained from reference TRBV5-1 and TRBJ2-3, is as follows: KAGVTQTPRYLIKTRGQQVTLSCSPISGHRSVSWYQQTPGQGLQFLFEYFSETQRNKGNFPGRFSGRQFSNSRSEMNVSTLELGDSALYLCASSLKPGADTQYFGPGTRLTVL.

The chain couples TRBV10-3 to TRBJ2-2, with 11 nucleotides matching TRBD2. Losses at the gene ends were 3 bases for V and 5 bases for J; bases not matched to a gene: 2. This CDR3 has 15 amino acids. Germline values: CDR1 ENHRY, CDR2 SYGVKD. The CDR3 DNA reads as TGTGCCATCAGTGAACTAGCGGGAGAAACCGGGGAGCTGTTTTTT. Its protein product is CAISELAGETGELFF.

This sequence joins TRBV4-1 and TRBJ2-5; 8 bases match TRBD1. Germline lookup yields CDR1 MGHRA and CDR2 YSYEKL. CDR3 length: 21 amino acids. The J segment lost 0 bases and the V segment lost 4 bases, leaving 22 bases of the junction unmatched. CDR3 sequence (DNA): TGCGCCAGCAGCCCCCGAGGGTTTTTTGGACAGGGAGAATCGTACCAAGAGACCCAGTACTTC. Translating gives CASSPRGFFGQGESYQETQYF.

This clone was observed a few times. The gene calls are TRBV5-6 and TRBJ1-2; TRBD1 is a possible D gene (5 bases). Germline V gene data show CDR1 as SGHDT and CDR2 as YYEEEE. The CDR3 extends over 13 amino acids. Trimming removed 4 bases from V and 3 bases from J, with 10 bases in between. The CDR3 DNA reads TGTGCCAGCAGCAACTGGGGGGACTATGGCTACACCTTC. Amino acid sequence: CASSNWGDYGYTF.

This chain joins TRBV9 and TRBJ1-5; D call uncertain. The CDR3 contains 17 residues. The germline V and J ends were trimmed by 3 bases and 0 bases, with 16 bases remaining between them. Germline CDR1 is SGDLS and CDR2 is YYNGEE. This chain's CDR3 is CASSGGHQINSNQPQHF. The CDR3 nucleotides read TGTGCCAGCAGCGGAGGTCACCAGATTAATAGCAATCAGCCCCAGCATTTT.

This sequence joins TRBV30 and TRBJ1-1, with D tentatively TRBD1 (5 bases). CDR3 length: 11 amino acids. Trimming took off 6 bases at V and 5 bases at J, with 10 bases between the two ends. The germline gives CDR1 GTSNPN, CDR2 SVGIG (reference sequence). CDR3 coding DNA: TGTGCCTGTCAGGGTAGGACTGAAGCTTTCTTT. This encodes CACQGRTEAFF.

The chain combines TRBV10-3 with TRBJ1-2, with 8 bases matching TRBD1. The junction had 9 bases not matched to a gene; V was cut back by 3 bases and J by 6 bases. The CDR3 covers 15 residues. CDR1 is ENHRY, CDR2 SYGVKD, per germline. Here the CDR3 DNA reads TGTGCCATCAGTGATGGGCCAGGGGGCTATAATGGCTACACCTTC. It translates to CAISDGPGGYNGYTF.

The chain couples TRBV11-3 to TRBJ1-3; weak D call: TRBD1 (6 bases). V was trimmed by 5 bases and J by 5 bases, leaving 13 bases between them. In germline, CDR1 is SGHNT, CDR2 YENEEA. This CDR3 is 14 amino acids long. CDR3 sequence reads: CASSLGQGRNTIYF. The CDR3 bases are TGTGCCAGCAGCCTCGGCCAGGGGAGAAACACCATATATTTT.

V and J are TRBV28 and TRBJ2-1; no clear D gene. The CDR3 has 14 amino acids. Germline V gene sequence: CDR1 MDHEN, CDR2 SYDVKM. Trimming took off 4 bases at V and 0 bases at J, with 7 bases between the two ends. This chain's CDR3 is CASSYGGSYNEQFF. CDR3 bases: TGTGCCAGCAGTTACGGCGGCTCCTACAATGAGCAGTTCTTC.

In its sample, this clone was seen a few times. The chain recombines TRBV5-1 with TRBJ2-5, with no clear D. The J call is uncertain, as TRBJ2-7 better fits the DNA end. Germline CDR1 SGHRS, CDR2 YFSETQ. The CDR3 has 13 amino acids. CDR3 amino acids: CASSLNAFSEQYF. In DNA, the CDR3 is TGCGCCAGCAGCTTGAACGCGTTTTCCGAGCAGTACTTC.

The chain has TRBV4-1 and TRBJ2-1; TRBD1 might be the D (7 bases). The CDR3 runs to 16 residues. V was clipped by 1 base and J by 4 bases, with 14 bases between them. Germline-derived CDR1 and CDR2 are MGHRA and YSYEKL. The CDR3 region has the DNA TGCGCCAGCAGCCAAGTCGGAGGGGACAGATACAATGAGCAGTTCTTC. This translates into CASSQVGGDRYNEQFF.

The rearrangement links TRBV19 to TRBJ1-5; D might be TRBD1 (5 bases). Germline lookup yields CDR1 LNHDA and CDR2 SQIVND (reference sequence). This CDR3 spans 15 amino acids. Between the trimmed V and J ends, which lost 3 bases and 5 bases, there was a span of 14 bases. The CDR3 nucleotides are TGTGCCAGTAGTATCGGCGAAAGGGGCTATCAGCCCCAGCATTTT. Its translation is CASSIGERGYQPQHF.

The chain uses TRBV5-1 and TRBJ2-1, with 8 bases that match TRBD2. Losses at the gene ends were 4 bases for V and 4 bases for J; bases not matched to a gene: 7. CDR1 is SGHRS, CDR2 YFSETQ, per germline. This CDR3 is 15 amino acids long. The CDR3 protein is CASSPLTGGYNEQFF. The CDR3 DNA follows: TGCGCCAGCAGCCCCCTAACGGGAGGGTACAATGAGCAGTTCTTC.

The gene calls are TRBV28 and TRBJ1-6; 8 bases match TRBD1. Losses at the gene ends were 6 bases for V and 6 bases for J; bases not matched to a gene: 1. Germline V gene sequence: CDR1 MDHEN, CDR2 SYDVKM. The CDR3 runs 13 residues. The CDR3 coding sequence is TGTGCCAGCAGGGGACAGGCTAATTCACCCCTCCACTTT. Translation: CASRGQANSPLHF.

This clone was counted between two and nine times. The chain couples TRBV27 to TRBJ2-7, with TRBD2 matching 8 bases. The V gene end was trimmed by 5 bases and the J gene end by 4 bases; junction bases not matched to a gene: 4. Germline loops: CDR1 MNHEY, CDR2 SMNVEV (reference sequence). The CDR3 is 13 amino acids. CDR3 DNA: TGTGCCAGCAGTCCGACTAGCGAGTACGAGCAGTACTTC. It encodes CASSPTSEYEQYF.

CDR3 coding DNA: TGTGCTAGTGGCCCGGCACAGGGAGGGTACAATGAGCAGTTCTTC. It encodes CASGPAQGGYNEQFF. The chain couples TRBV12-5 to TRBJ2-1, with D perhaps TRBD2 (7 bases). The germline gives CDR1 LGHNT, CDR2 FRNRAP. CDR3 length equals 15 residues. Trimming shortened V by 6 bases and J by 4 bases, and 16 bases separated the two germline ends.

This clone was counted once. This rearrangement joins TRBV6-5 to TRBJ1-5; no clear D gene. V was clipped by 4 bases and J by 6 bases, with 13 bases between them. Germline V CDR1 and CDR2: MNHEY, SVGAGI. The CDR3 length is 14 residues. Written as DNA, the CDR3 is TGTGCCAGCAGTTCCGGGTCCCCGGGTCAGCCCCAGCATTTT. It encodes CASSSGSPGQPQHF.

Remarks on this clone: A junction boundary mismatches the germline segment, possibly from a read error. The rearrangement joins TRBV7-9 to TRBJ1-1; D remains ambiguous. The length of the CDR3 is 12 residues. Germline-derived CDR1 and CDR2 are SEHNR and FQNEAQ (reference sequence). The CDR3 DNA sequence: TGTTCCAGCAGCTTAGGGCAGGCTGAAGCTTTCTTT. Encoded protein: CSSSLGQAEAFF.